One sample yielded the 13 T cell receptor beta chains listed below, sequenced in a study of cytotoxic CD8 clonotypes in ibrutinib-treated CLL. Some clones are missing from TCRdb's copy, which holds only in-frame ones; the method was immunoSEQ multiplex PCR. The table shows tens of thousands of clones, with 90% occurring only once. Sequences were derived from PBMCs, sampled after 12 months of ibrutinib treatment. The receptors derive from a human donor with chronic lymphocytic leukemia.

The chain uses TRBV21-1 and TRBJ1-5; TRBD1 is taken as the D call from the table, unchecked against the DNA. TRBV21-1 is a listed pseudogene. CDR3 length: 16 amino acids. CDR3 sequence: CASTGTVNYSNQPQHF. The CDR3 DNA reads TGTGCCAGCACCGGGACAGTAAATTATAGCAATCAGCCCCAGCATTTT.

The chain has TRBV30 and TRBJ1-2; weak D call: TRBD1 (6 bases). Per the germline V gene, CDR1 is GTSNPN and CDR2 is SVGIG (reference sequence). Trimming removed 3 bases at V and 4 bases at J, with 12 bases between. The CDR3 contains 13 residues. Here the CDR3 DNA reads TGTGCCTGGAGACGACAGGTGACCTATGGCTACACCTTC. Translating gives CAWRRQVTYGYTF. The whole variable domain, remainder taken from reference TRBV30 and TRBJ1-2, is SQTIHQWPATLVQPVGSPLSLECTVEGTSNPNLYWYRQAAGRGLQLLFYSVGIGQISSEVPQNLSASRPQDRQFILSSKKLLLSDSGFYLCAWRRQVTYGYTFGSGTRLTVV.

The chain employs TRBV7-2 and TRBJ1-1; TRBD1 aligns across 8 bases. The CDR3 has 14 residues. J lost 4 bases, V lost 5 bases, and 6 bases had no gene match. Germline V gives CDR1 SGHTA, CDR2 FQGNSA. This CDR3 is CASSPAGGVTEAFF. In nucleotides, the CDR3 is TGTGCCAGCAGCCCGGCAGGGGGCGTCACTGAAGCTTTCTTT.

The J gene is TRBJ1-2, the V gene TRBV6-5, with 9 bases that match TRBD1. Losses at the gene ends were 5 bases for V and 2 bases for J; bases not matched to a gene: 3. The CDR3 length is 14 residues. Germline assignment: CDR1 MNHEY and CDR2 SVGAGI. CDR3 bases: TGTGCCAGCAGTCCCGGGACAGGGAACTATGGCTACACCTTC. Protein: CASSPGTGNYGYTF.

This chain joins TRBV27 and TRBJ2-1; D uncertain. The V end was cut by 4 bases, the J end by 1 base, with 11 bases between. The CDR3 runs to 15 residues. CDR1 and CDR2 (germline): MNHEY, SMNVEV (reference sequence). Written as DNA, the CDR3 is TGTGCCAGCAGTTCGGTGGGAAAGTCCTACAATGAGCAGTTCTTC. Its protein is CASSSVGKSYNEQFF.

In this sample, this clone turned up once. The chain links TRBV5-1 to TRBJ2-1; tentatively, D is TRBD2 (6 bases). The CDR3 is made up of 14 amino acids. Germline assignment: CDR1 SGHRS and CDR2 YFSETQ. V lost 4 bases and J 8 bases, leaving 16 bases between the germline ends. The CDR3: CASSREVAGYEQFF. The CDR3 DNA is TGCGCCAGCAGCAGGGAGGTGGCCGGGTATGAGCAGTTCTTC.

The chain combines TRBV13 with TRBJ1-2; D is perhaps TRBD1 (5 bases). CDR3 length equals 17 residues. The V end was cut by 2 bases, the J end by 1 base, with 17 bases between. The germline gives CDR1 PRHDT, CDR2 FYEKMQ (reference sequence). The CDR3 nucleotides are TGTGCCAGCAGCTTACGTACAGGAGATCTCCTTAACTATGGCTACACCTTC. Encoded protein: CASSLRTGDLLNYGYTF.

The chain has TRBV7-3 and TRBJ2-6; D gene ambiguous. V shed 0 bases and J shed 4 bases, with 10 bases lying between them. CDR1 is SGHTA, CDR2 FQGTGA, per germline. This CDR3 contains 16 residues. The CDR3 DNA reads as TGTGCCAGCAGCTTAACGTCGACTTACGGGGCCAACGTCCTGACTTTC. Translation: CASSLTSTYGANVLTF.

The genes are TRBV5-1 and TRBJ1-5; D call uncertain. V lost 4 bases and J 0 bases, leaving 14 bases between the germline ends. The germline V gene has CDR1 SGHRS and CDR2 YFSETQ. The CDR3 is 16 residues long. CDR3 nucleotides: TGCGCCAGCAGCACTAAGGGCCTGCTTAGCAATCAGCCCCAGCATTTT. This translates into CASSTKGLLSNQPQHF.

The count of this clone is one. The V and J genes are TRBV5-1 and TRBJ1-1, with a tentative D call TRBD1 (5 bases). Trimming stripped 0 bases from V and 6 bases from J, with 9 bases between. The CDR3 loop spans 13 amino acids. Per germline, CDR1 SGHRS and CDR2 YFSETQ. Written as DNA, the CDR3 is TGCGCCAGCAGCTTGGGGGGGTTGCCTGAAGCTTTCTTT. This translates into CASSLGGLPEAFF.

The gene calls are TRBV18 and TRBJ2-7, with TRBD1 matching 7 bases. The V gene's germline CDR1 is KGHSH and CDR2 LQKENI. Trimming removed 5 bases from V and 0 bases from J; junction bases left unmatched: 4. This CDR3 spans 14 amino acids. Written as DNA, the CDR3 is TGTGCCAGCTCAGAGACAGGGTCCTCCTACGAGCAGTACTTC. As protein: CASSETGSSYEQYF.

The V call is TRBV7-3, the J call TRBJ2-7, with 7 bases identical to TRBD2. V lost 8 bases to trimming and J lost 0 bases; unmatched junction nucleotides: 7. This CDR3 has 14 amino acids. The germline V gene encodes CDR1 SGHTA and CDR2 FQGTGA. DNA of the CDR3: TGTGCCAGCGGGTCGGGAGGATCCTCCTACGAGCAGTACTTC. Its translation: CASGSGGSSYEQYF.

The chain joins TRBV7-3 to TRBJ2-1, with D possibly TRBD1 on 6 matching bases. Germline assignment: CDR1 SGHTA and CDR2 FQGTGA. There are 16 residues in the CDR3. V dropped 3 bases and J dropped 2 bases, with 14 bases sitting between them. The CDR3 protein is CASSLRGSLPYNEQFF. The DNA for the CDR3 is TGTGCCAGCAGCTTGAGGGGGTCTCTGCCCTACAATGAGCAGTTCTTC.